This T cell receptor (beta chain) was observed in a study of T-cell memory formation after mild COVID-19. Findings and caveats of the study: Contracting CD4+ clones were located mainly in CM and EM, and CD8+ clones in EMRA. Clones shrinking from day 15 to 85 showed even CD4/CD8 mixes; later expanders tilted CD4+.

Concerning this clonotype: Its antigen is currently unknown.

CDR1 and CDR2 from the germline V gene are MNHEY and SMNVEV (reference sequence). The CDR3 is made up of 13 amino acids. V was trimmed by 5 bases and J by 7 bases, leaving 11 bases between them. TCRdb itself ran the 5' RACE reads through MiXCR, one entry per CDR3 protein. The table shows around 300,000 distinct CDR3 sequences, with over 15% occurring only once. The material sequenced was PBMCs or a T cell subset sorted from them (not recorded which). The chain joins TRBV27 to TRBJ2-2; perhaps TRBD2 as D (5 bases). The clonotype comes from a man aged 18 to 29 who had mild COVID-19 (a few samples of this study predate the infection). Cell type and time point are not known. The CDR3 here is CASSHTSIGELFF. In DNA form, the CDR3 reads TGTGCCAGCAGTCATACTAGTATCGGGGAGCTGTTTTTT.